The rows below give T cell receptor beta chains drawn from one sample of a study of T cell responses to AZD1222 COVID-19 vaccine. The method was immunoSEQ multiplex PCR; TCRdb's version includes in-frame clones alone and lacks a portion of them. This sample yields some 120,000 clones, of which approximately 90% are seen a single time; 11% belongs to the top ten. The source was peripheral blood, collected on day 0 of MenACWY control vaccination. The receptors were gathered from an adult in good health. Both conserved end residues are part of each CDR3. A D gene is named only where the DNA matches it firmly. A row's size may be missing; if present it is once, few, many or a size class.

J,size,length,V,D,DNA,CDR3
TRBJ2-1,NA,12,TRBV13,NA,TGTGCCAGCAGCCCTCCTACCTCCGGGCAGTTCTTC,CASSPPTSGQFF
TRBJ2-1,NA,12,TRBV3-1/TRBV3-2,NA,TGTGCCAGCAGCCACTCGCGGGATGAGCAGTTCTTC,CASSHSRDEQFF
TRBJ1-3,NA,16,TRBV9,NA,TGTGCCAGCAGCTATTCCCCGGACTTCTCTGGAAACACCATATATTTT,CASSYSPDFSGNTIYF
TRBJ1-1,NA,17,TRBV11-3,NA,TGTGCCAGCAGCTTAGAGGTTTGGGGCAGGGATGTCACTGAAGCTTTCTTT,CASSLEVWGRDVTEAFF
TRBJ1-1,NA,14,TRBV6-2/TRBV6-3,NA,TGTGCCAGCAGTTCCCCTCAAGGGACAAGCGCAGCTTTCTTT,CASSSPQGTSAAFF
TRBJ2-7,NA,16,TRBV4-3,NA,TGCGCCAGCAGCCAAGACGCCTACCTCCCCCCCTACGAGCAGTACTTC,CASSQDAYLPPYEQYF
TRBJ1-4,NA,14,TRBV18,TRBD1,TGTGCCAGCTCACCGACAGGGCCTAATGAAAAACTGTTTTTT,CASSPTGPNEKLFF
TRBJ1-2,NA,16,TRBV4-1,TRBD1,TGCGCCAGCAGCCATATCGGACAGGGGAACAACTATGGCTACACCTTC,CASSHIGQGNNYGYTF
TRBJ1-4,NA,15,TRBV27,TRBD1,TGTGCCAGCAGTCAGAACAGGGGTACAGGTGAAAAACTGTTTTTT,CASSQNRGTGEKLFF
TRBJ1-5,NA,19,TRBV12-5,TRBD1,TGTGCTAGTGGATTCGACACCGGGACAGGGGTTTATAGCAATCAGCCCCAGCATTTT,CASGFDTGTGVYSNQPQHF
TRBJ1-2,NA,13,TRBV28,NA,TGTGCCAGCTTTACCTCCTCTAACTATGGCTACACCTTC,CASFTSSNYGYTF
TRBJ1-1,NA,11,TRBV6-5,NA,TGTGCCAGCAGCCACAGATCGGAAGCTTTCTTT,CASSHRSEAFF
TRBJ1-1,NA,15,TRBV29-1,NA,TGCAGCGCCCCCGGGCAGGCGCAAGGGAACACTGAAGCTTTCTTT,CSAPGQAQGNTEAFF
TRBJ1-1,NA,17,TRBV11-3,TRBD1,TGTGCCAGCAGCTTAGGCCGTGGGACAGGGGGCTCCACTGAAGCTTTCTTT,CASSLGRGTGGSTEAFF
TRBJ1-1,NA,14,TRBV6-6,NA,TGTGCCAGCAGTGACGTATTATCGAACACTGAAGCTTTCTTT,CASSDVLSNTEAFF
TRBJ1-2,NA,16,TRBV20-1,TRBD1,TGCAGTGCTAGTTTATTGGGGACAGGGGGAAGCTATGGCTACACCTTC,CSASLLGTGGSYGYTF
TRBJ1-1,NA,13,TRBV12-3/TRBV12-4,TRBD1,TGTGCCAGCAGTTTAGCAGGGGGCGTTGAAGCTTTCTTT,CASSLAGGVEAFF
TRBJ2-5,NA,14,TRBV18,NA,TGTGCCAGCTCACTGCCGCGAGGGTTGGAGACCCAGTACTTC,CASSLPRGLETQYF
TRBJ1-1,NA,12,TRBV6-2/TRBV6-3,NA,TGTGCCAGCAGTCGGATGAACACTGAAGCTTTCTTT,CASSRMNTEAFF
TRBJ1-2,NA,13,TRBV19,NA,TGTGCCACTTCTGTAACAGGGTACTATGGCTACACCTTC,CATSVTGYYGYTF
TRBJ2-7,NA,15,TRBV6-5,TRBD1,TGTGCCAGCAGTCTTCAGACAGGGGCATTCGCCGAGCAGTACTTC,CASSLQTGAFAEQYF
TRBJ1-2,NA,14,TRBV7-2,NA,TGTGCCAGCAGCCCACAGGGTAACCGTAAGGGCTACACCTTC,CASSPQGNRKGYTF
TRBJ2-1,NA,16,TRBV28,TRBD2,TGTGCCAGCAGTTTAGTAGCGGGAGGGCGGTACAATGAGCAGTTCTTC,CASSLVAGGRYNEQFF
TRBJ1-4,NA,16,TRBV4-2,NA,TGTGCCAGCAGCCAAGATCCGGCCGGTGCCAATGAAAAACTGTTTTTT,CASSQDPAGANEKLFF
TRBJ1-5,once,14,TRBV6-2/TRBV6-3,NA,TGTGCCAGCAGTCCACAGGGATATAATCAGCCCCAGCATTTT,CASSPQGYNQPQHF
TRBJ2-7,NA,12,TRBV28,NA,TGTGCCAGCACCGGGGTACACTATGAGCAGTACTTC,CASTGVHYEQYF
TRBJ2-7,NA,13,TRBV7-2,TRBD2,TGTGCCAGCAGACCAAGCGGGACTTGGGAGCAGTACTTC,CASRPSGTWEQYF
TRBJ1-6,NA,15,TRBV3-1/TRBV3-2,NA,TGTGCCAGCAGCCAAGGCGGAGGGATTAATTCACCCCTCCACTTT,CASSQGGGINSPLHF
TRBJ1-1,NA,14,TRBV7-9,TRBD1,TGTGCCAGCAGCGAGGGACAGGGGGCTACTGAAGCTTTCTTT,CASSEGQGATEAFF
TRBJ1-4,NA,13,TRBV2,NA,TGTGCCAGCAGTGAAAGGGTGGAGGAAAAACTGTTTTTT,CASSERVEEKLFF
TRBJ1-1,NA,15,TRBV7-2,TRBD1,TGTGCCAGCAGCTTAGAGCAGGGGGTTTCCACTGAAGCTTTCTTT,CASSLEQGVSTEAFF
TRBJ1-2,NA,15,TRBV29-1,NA,TGCAGCGTTGAAGATCAGCAGGAGGCTAACTATGGCTACACCTTC,CSVEDQQEANYGYTF
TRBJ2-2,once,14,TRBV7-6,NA,TGTGCCAGCAGCTTAGGGGGGCGCGCCGGGGAGCTGTTTTTT,CASSLGGRAGELFF
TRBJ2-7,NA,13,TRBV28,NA,TGTGCCAGCAGTTTGGAGGGCGGGTACGAGCAGTACTTC,CASSLEGGYEQYF
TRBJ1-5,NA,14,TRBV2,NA,TGTGCCAGCCAGGGGCAGGGAGACCATCAGCCCCAGCATTTT,CASQGQGDHQPQHF
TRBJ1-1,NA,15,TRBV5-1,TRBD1,TGCGCCAGCAGCGTTCAGGGGGCTGGGAACACTGAAGCTTTCTTT,CASSVQGAGNTEAFF
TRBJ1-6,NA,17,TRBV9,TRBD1,TGTGCCAGCAGCGCTAACACAGGGGGCGGGAATAATTCACCCCTCCACTTT,CASSANTGGGNNSPLHF
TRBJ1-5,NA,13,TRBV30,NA,TGTGCCTGGAGTAGGGGTAGCAATCAGCCCCAGCATTTT,CAWSRGSNQPQHF
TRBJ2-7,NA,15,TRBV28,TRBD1,TGTGCCAGCAGTTCAGACAGGGGAAAGTCCTACGAGCAGTACTTC,CASSSDRGKSYEQYF
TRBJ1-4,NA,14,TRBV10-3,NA,TGTGCCATCGCACGAGGGGCAACTAATGAAAAACTGTTTTTT,CAIARGATNEKLFF
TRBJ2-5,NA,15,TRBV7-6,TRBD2,TGTGCCAGCAGCTTATACGGGGGGGCAGGGGAGACCCAGTACTTC,CASSLYGGAGETQYF
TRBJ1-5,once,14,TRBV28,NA,TGTGCCAGCAGGCCCCGAGCGGGCAATCAGCCCCAGCATTTT,CASRPRAGNQPQHF
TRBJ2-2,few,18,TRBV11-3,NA,TGTGCCAGCAGCTCCGCCCAAAGGTGGGCGCAAGTCACCGGGGAGCTGTTTTTT,CASSSAQRWAQVTGELFF
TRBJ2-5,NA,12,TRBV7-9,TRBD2,TGTGCCAGCAGCCTAGCGGGAGTGACCCAGTACTTC,CASSLAGVTQYF
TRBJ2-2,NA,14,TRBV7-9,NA,TGTGCCAGCAGGCCACTTGCGAACACCGGGGAGCTGTTTTTT,CASRPLANTGELFF